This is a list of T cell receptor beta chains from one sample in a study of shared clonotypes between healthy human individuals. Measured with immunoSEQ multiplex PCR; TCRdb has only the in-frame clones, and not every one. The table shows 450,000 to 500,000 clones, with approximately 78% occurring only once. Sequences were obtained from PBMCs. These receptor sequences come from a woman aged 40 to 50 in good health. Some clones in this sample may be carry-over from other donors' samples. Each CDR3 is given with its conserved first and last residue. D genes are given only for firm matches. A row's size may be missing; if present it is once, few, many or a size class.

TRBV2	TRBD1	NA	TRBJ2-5	CASSPPDRVPETQYF	TGTGCCAGCAGTCCGCCGGACAGGGTACCGGAGACCCAGTACTTC
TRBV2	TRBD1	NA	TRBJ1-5	CASRSTDRGGQPQHF	TGTGCCAGCAGATCAACCGACAGGGGTGGTCAGCCCCAGCATTTT
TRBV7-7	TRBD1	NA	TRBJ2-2	CASSSGQGTGELFF	TGTGCTAGCAGCTCAGGACAGGGCACCGGGGAGCTGTTTTTT
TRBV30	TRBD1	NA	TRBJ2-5	CAWSVGIGQVRRYF	TGTGCCTGGAGTGTGGGTATAGGACAGGTCCGCCGCTACTTC
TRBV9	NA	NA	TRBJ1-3	CASSGDLNTIYF	TGTGCCAGCAGCGGTGACCTCAACACCATATATTTT
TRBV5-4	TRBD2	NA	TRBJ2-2	CASSSGASGSSIGELFF	TGTGCCAGCAGCTCTGGCGCTAGCGGGAGTTCGATCGGGGAGCTGTTTTTT
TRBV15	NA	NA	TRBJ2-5	CAIGRSFQETQYF	TGTGCCATCGGACGGAGCTTCCAAGAGACCCAGTACTTC
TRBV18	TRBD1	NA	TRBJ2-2	CASSPRTGNTGELFF	TGTGCCAGCTCACCGAGGACAGGGAACACCGGGGAGCTGTTTTTT
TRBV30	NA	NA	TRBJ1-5	CAWSGGSQGHQPQHF	TGTGCCTGGAGTGGCGGCAGCCAGGGGCATCAGCCCCAGCATTTT
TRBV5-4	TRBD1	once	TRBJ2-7	CASSLAGQGAIHEQYF	TGTGCCAGCAGCTTGGCGGGACAGGGGGCGATCCACGAGCAGTACTTC
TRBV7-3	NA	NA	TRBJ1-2	CASSPDSNYGYTF	TGTGCCAGCAGCCCGGACAGTAACTATGGCTACACCTTC
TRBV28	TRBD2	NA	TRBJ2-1	CASSFLEGLANYNEQFF	TGTGCCAGCAGTTTCTTAGAGGGACTAGCGAACTACAATGAGCAGTTCTTC
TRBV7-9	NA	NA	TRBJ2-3	CASSPPGTASTDTQYF	TGTGCCAGCAGCCCTCCCGGGACCGCGAGCACAGATACGCAGTATTTT
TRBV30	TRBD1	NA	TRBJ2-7	CAWSLAPGQGFYEQYF	TGTGCCTGGAGTCTAGCCCCGGGACAGGGGTTCTACGAGCAGTACTTC
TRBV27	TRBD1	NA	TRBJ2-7	CASSLYGTGVEQYF	TGTGCCAGCAGTTTATACGGGACAGGGGTTGAGCAGTACTTC
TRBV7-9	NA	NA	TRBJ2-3	CASSRLIGPQITDTQYF	TGTGCCAGCAGCCGCCTTATCGGGCCGCAAATAACAGATACGCAGTATTTT
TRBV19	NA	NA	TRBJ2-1	CASSPRGGLNEQFF	TGTGCCAGTAGTCCGCGAGGGGGTCTCAATGAGCAGTTCTTC
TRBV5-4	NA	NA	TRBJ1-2	CASSLDGRGINYGYTF	TGTGCCAGCAGCTTGGACGGCAGGGGAATTAACTATGGCTACACCTTC
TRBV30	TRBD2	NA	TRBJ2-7	CAWSLGLAGGSYEQYF	TGTGCCTGGAGTCTGGGACTAGCGGGAGGCTCCTACGAGCAGTACTTC
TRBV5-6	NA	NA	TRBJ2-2	CASSLGPKMNTGELFF	TGTGCCAGCAGCTTGGGTCCGAAAATGAACACCGGGGAGCTGTTTTTT
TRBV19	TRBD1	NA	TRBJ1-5	CASRDRVVNQPQHF	TGTGCCAGTAGAGACAGGGTTGTCAATCAGCCCCAGCATTTT
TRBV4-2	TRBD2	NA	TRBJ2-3	CASSHRTSGIGDTQYF	TGTGCCAGCAGCCACCGGACTAGCGGGATAGGGGATACGCAGTATTTT
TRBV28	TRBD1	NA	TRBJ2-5	CASSLGHRGRGETQYF	TGTGCCAGCAGCTTAGGGCACAGGGGGCGCGGAGAGACCCAGTACTTC
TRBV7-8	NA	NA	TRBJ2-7	CASSRAIGDEQYF	TGTGCCAGCAGCCGAGCGATTGGAGACGAGCAGTACTTC
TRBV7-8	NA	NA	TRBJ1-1	CASCQGPYTEAFF	TGTGCCAGCTGCCAGGGACCTTACACTGAAGCTTTCTTT
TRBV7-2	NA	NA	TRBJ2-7	CASSEDSGSSYEQYF	TGTGCCAGCAGCGAGGATAGCGGAAGCTCCTACGAGCAGTACTTC
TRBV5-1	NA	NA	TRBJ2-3	CASGGSGGTDTQYF	TGCGCCAGCGGTGGGTCCGGGGGCACAGATACGCAGTATTTT
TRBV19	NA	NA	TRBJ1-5	CASSMAWDSNQPQHF	TGTGCCAGTAGTATGGCCTGGGATAGCAATCAGCCCCAGCATTTT
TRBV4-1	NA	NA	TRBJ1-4	CASSRPGSSVKLNEKLFF	TGCGCCAGCAGCCGCCCCGGGAGTTCCGTTAAACTTAATGAAAAACTGTTTTTT
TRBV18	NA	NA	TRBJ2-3	CASSPTHTSTDTQYF	TGTGCCAGCTCACCAACCCACACCAGCACAGATACGCAGTATTTT
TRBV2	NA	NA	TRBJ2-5	CASSDILRWTQYF	TGTGCCAGCAGTGATATCCTCCGGTGGACCCAGTACTTC
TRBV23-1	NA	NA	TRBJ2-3	CASSQSAQTDTQYF	TGCGCCAGCAGTCAATCGGCACAGACAGATACGCAGTATTTT
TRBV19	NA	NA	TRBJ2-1	CASSIGLISNEQFF	TGTGCCAGTAGTATAGGACTAATTTCCAATGAGCAGTTCTTC
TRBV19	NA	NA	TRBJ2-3	CASSQGFTDTQYF	TGTGCCAGTAGTCAGGGGTTCACAGATACGCAGTATTTT
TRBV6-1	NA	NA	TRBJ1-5	CASSAGQYNQPQHF	TGTGCCAGCAGTGCTGGACAGTACAATCAGCCCCAGCATTTT
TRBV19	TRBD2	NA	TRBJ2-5	CASSILLAGGRETQYF	TGTGCCAGTAGTATACTTTTAGCGGGAGGCCGGGAGACCCAGTACTTC
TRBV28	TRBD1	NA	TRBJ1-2	CASSLWAQGARIYGYTF	TGTGCCAGCAGTTTATGGGCACAGGGGGCGCGCATCTATGGCTACACCTTC